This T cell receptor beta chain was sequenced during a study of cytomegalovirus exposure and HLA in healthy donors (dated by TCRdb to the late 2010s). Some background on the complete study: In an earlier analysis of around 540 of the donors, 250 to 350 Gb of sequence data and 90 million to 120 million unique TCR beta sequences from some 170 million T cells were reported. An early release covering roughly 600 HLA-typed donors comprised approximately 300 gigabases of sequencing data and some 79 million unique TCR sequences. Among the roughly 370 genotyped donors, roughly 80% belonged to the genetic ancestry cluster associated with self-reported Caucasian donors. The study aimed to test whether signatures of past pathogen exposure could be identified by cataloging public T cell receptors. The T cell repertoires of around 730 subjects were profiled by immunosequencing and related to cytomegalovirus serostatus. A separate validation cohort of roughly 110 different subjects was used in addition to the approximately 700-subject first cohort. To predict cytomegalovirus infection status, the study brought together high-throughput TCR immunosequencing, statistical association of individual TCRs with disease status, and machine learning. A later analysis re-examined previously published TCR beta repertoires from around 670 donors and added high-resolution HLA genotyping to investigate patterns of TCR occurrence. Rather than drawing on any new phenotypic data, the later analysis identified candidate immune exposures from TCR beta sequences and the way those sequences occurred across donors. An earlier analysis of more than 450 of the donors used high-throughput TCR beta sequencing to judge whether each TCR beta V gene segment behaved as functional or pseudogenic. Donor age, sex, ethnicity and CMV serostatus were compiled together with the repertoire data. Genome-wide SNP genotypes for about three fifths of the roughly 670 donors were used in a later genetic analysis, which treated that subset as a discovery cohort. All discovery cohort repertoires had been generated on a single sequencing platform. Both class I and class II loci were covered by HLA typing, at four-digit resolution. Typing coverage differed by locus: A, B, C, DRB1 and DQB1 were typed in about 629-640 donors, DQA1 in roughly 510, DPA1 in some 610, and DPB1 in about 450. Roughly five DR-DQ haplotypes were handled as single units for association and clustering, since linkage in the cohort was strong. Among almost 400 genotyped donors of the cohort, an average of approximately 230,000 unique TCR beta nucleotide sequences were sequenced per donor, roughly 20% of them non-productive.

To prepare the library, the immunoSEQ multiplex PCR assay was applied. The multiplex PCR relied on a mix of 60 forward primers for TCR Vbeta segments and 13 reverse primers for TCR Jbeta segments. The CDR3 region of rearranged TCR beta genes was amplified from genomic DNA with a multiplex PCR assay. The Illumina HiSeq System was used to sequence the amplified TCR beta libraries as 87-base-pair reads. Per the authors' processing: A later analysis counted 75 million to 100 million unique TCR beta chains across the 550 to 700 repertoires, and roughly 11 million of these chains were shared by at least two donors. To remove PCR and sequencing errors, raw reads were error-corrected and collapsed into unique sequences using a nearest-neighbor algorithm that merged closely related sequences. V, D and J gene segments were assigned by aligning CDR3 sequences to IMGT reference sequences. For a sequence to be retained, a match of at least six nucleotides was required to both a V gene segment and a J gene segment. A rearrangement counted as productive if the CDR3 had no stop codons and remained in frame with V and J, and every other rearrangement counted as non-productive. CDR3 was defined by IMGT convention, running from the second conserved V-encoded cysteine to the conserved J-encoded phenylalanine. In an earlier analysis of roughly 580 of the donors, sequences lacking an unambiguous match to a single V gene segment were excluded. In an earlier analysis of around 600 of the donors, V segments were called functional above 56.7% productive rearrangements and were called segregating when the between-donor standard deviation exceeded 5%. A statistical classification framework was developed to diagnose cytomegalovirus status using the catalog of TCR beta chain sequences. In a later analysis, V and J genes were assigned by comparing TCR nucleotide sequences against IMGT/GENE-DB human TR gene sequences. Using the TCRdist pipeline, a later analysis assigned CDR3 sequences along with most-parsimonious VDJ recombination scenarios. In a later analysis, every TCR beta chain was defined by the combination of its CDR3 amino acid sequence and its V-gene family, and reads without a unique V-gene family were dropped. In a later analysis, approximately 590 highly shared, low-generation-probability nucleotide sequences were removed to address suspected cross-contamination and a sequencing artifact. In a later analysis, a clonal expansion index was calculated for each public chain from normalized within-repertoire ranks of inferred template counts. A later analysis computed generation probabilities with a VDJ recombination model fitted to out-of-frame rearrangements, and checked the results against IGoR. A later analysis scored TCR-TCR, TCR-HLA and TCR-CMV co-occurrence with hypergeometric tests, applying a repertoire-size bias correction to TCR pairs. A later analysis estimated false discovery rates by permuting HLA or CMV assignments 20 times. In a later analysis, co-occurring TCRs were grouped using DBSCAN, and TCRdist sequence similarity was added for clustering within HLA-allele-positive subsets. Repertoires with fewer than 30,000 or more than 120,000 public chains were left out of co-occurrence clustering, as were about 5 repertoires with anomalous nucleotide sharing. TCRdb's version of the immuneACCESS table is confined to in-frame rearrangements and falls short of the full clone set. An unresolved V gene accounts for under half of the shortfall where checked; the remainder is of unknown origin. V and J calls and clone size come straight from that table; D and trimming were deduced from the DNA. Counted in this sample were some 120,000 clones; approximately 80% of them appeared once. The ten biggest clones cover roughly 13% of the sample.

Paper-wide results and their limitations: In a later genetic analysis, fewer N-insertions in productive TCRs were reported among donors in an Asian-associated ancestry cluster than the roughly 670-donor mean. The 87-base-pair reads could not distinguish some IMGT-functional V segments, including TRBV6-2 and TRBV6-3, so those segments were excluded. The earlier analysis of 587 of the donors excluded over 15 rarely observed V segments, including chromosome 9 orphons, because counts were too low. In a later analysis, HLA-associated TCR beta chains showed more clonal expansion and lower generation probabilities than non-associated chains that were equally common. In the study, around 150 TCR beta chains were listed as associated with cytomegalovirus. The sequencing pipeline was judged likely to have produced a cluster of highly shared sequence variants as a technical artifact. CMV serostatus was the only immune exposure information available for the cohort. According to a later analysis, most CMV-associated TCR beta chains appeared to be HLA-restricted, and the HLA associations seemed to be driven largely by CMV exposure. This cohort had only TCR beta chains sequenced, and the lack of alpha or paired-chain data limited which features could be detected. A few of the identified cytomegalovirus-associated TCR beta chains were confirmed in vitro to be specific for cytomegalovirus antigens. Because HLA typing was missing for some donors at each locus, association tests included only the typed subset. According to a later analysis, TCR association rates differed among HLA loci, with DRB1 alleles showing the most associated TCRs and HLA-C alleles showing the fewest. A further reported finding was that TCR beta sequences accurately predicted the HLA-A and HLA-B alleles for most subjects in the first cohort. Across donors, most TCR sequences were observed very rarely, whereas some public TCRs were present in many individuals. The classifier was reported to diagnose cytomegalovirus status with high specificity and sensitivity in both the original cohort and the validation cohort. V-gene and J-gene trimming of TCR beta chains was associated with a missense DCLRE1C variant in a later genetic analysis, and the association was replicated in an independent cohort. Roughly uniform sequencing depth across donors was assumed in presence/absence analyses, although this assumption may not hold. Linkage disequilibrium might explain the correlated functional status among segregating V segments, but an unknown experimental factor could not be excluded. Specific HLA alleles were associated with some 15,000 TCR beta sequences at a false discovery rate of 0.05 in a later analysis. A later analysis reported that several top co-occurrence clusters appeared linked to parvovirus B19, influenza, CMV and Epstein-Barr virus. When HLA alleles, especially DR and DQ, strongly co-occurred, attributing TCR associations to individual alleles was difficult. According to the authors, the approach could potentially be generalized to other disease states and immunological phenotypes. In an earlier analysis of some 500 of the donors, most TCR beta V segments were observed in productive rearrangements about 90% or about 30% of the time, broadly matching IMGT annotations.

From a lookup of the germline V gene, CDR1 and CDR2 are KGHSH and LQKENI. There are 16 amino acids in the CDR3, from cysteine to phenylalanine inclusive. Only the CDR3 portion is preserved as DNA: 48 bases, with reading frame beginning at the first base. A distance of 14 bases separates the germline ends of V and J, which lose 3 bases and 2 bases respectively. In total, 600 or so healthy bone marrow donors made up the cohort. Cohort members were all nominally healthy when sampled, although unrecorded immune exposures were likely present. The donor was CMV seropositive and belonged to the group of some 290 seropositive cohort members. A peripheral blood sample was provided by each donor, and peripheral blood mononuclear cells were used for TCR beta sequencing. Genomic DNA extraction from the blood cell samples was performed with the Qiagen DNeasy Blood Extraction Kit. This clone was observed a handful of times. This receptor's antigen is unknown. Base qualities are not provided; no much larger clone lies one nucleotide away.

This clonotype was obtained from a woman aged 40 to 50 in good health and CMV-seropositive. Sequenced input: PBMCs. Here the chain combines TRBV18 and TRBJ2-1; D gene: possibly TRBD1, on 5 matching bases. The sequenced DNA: TGTGCCAGCTCACCCTTCTCCAGGGCGCCCTACAATGAGCAGTTCTTC. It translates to CASSPFSRAPYNEQFF.